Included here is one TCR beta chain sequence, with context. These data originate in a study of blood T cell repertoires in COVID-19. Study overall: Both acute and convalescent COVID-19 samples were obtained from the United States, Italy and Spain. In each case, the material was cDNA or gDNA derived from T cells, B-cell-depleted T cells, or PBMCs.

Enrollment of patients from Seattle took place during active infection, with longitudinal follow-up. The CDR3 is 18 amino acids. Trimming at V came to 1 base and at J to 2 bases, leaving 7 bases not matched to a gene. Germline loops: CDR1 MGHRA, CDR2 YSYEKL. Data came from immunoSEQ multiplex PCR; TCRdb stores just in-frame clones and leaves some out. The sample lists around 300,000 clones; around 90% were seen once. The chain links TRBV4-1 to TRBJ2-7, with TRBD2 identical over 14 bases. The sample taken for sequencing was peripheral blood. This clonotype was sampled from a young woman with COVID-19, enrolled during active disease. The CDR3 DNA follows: TGCGCCAGCAGCCAAGGACTAGCGGGAGGGACGATCGCCTACGAGCAGTACTTC. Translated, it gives CASSQGLAGGTIAYEQYF.